This T cell receptor beta chain came from a study of T-cell reconstitution after alpha-beta-depleted transplantation in children. The TCRbeta library incorporated unique molecular identifiers. TCRdb used MiXCR to reprocess the PCR reads, holding one entry per CDR3 protein. The sample includes 490,000 or so distinct CDR3 sequences, about 12% of them seen just once. The CDR3 has 13 amino acids. Looked up from germline, CDR1 is MNHEY and CDR2 is SMNVEV (reference sequence). Trimming removed 5 bases from V and 6 bases from J, with 14 bases in between. This clonotype was recorded a few times. The receptor was derived from a human donor who donated a stem cell graft to a child with combined immunodeficiency. This specimen consisted of PBMCs from the stem cell graft donor, obtained from the stem cell graft. J is TRBJ2-7 and V is TRBV27; D is possibly TRBD1 or TRBD2 (5 bases each). Here the CDR3 reads CASSLGRAGEQYF. CDR3 DNA sequence: TGTGCCAGCAGTCTGGGACGGGCCGGCGAGCAGTACTTC.